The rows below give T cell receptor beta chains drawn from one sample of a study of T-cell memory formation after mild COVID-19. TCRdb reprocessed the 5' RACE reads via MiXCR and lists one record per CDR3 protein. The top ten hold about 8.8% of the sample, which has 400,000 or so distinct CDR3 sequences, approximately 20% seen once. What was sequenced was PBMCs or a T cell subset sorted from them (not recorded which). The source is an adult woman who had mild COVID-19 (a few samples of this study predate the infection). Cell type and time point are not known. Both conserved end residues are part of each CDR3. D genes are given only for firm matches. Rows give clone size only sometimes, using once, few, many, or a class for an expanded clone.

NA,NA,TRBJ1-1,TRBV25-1,TGTGCCAGCAGTGAATTTCTAGCAGGGGCCGAGGGAGCTTTCTTT,CASSEFLAGAEGAFF
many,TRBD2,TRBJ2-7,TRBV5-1,TGCGCCAGCAGCTTCGGGACTAGCGGGACCCCATCCTACGAGCAGTACTTC,CASSFGTSGTPSYEQYF
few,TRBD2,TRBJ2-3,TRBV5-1,TGCGCCAGCAGCACTAGCGGGGACGGGGATACGCAGTATTTT,CASSTSGDGDTQYF
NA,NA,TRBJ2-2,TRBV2,TGTGCCACCAGTATCCAGGGTGATACCGGGGAGCTGTTTTTT,CATSIQGDTGELFF
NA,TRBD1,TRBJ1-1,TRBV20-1,TGCAGTGCTAGACCCAGGGGGGCTGGGACTGAAGCTTTCTTT,CSARPRGAGTEAFF
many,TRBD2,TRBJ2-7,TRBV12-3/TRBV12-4,TGTGCCAGCAGTTTAGGGACTAGCGGGCTCGAGCAGTACTTC,CASSLGTSGLEQYF
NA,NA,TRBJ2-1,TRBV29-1,TGCAGCGCGGTTAGAGGGTTTTCCAATGAGCAGTTCTTC,CSAVRGFSNEQFF
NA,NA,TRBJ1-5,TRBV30,TGTGCCTGGAAGTTGTCAGGGTACAATCAGCCCCAGCATTTT,CAWKLSGYNQPQHF
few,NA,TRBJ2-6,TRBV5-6,TGTGCCAGCAGCGAAGACAGTGGCAGCTCTGGGGCCAACGTCCTGACTTTC,CASSEDSGSSGANVLTF
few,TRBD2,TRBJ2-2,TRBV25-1,TGTGCCAGCAGTCGCCGCTCCGGACTAGCGGGGGGGGCATCCACCGGGGAGCTGTTTTTT,CASSRRSGLAGGASTGELFF
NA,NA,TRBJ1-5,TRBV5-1,TGCGCCAGCTCGGTAACCGGTAACGATCAGCCCCAGCATTTT,CASSVTGNDQPQHF
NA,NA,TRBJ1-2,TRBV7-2,TGTGCCAGCAGCTTAGATCGCCAGGGCCTTACGAGTGGCTACACCTTC,CASSLDRQGLTSGYTF
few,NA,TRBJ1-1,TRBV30,TGTGCCTGGAGCGAGAAAGGGGAAGCTTTCTTT,CAWSEKGEAFF
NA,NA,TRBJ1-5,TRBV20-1,TGCAGTGCAGTACGGTCGACAGAAGTAGCATATAGCAATCAGCCCCAGCATTTT,CSAVRSTEVAYSNQPQHF
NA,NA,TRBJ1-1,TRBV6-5,TGTGCCAGCAGTTATTTCCCGGACGGGAACACTGAAGCTTTCTTT,CASSYFPDGNTEAFF
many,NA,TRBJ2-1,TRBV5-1,TGCGCCAGCAGCCAGCTCGCCTACAATGAGCAGTTCTTC,CASSQLAYNEQFF
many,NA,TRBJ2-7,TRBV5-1,TGCGCCAGCAGCTTGGCCGGGGACGCCTACGAGCAGTACTTC,CASSLAGDAYEQYF
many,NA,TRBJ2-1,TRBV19,TGTGCCAGTAGTATGGGCGGGGACTACAATGAGCAGTTCTTC,CASSMGGDYNEQFF
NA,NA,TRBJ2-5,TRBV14,TGTGCCAGCAGCCAAACCTACCAAGAGACCCAGTACTTC,CASSQTYQETQYF
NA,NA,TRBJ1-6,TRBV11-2,TGTGCCAGCAGCTTATCCGTTGACCAATTGAGCTCACCCCTCCACTTT,CASSLSVDQLSSPLHF
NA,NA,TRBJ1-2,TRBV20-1,TGCAGTGCTAGGGGAGGATCTCAGGGGTACTATGGCTACACCTTC,CSARGGSQGYYGYTF
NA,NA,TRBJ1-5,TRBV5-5,TGTGCCAGCAGTCCCCAGTTACCCAATCAGCCCCAGCATTTT,CASSPQLPNQPQHF
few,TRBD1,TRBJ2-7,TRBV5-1,TGCGCCAGCAGCGACGGACAGGGGGCGAACGAGCAGTACTTC,CASSDGQGANEQYF
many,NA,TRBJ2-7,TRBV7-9,TGTGCCAGCAGCCCGACAGGTCCCTCCTACGAGCAGTACTTC,CASSPTGPSYEQYF
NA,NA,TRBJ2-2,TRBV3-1,TGTGCCAGCAGCCATAGGTTGGGGCGGAGCGGGGAGCTGTTTTTT,CASSHRLGRSGELFF
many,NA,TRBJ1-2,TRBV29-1,TGCAGCGTTGAAGGGGGGCTTAGTTATGGCTACACCTTC,CSVEGGLSYGYTF
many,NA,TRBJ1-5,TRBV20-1,TGCAGTGCCGCGAGGAGGGTTGTAAGTCAGCCCCAGCATTTT,CSAARRVVSQPQHF
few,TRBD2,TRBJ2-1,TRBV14,TGTGCCAGCAGCGAAGAGACTAGCGGGACCTTAAATGAGCAGTTCTTC,CASSEETSGTLNEQFF
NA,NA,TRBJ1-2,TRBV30,TGTGCCTGGGGGACCCACGGCTACACCTTC,CAWGTHGYTF
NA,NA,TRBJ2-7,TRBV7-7,TGTGCCAGCAGCCCGGGGCAGGGAGGCCCCTACGAGCAGTACTTC,CASSPGQGGPYEQYF
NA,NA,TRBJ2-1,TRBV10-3,TGTGCCATCAGTGAGTCGAAGGGGGTCTCCTACAATGAGCAGTTCTTC,CAISESKGVSYNEQFF
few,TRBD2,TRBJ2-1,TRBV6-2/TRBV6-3,TGTGCCAGCAGTCCCCTAGCGGGAGGGGTAAATGAGCAGTTCTTC,CASSPLAGGVNEQFF
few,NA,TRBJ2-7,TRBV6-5,TGTGCCAGCAGTTTCGGGGTTAGCTCCTACGAGCAGTACTTC,CASSFGVSSYEQYF
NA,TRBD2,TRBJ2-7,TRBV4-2,TGTGCCAGCAGCCAAGATCATCGGGCGGGAGAACGGTACGAGCAGTACTTC,CASSQDHRAGERYEQYF
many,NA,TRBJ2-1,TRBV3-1,TGTGCCAGTCGCAGGGGATACAATGAGCAGTTCTTC,CASRRGYNEQFF
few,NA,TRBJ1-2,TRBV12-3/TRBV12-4,TGTGCCAGCAGTTTTAGGGTCGGCTATGGCTACACCTTC,CASSFRVGYGYTF
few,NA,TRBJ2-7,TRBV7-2,TGTGCCAGCAGCCCCGCCTCTGGGAATTCCTACGAGCAGTACTTC,CASSPASGNSYEQYF
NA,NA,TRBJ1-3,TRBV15,TGTGCCACCAGCAGAGATCGGGGGATAGGTTCGGCGGGAAACACCATATATTTT,CATSRDRGIGSAGNTIYF
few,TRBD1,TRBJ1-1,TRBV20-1,TGCAGTGCTAGGGCCCGAACAGGGGAGAAGACTGAAGCTTTCTTT,CSARARTGEKTEAFF
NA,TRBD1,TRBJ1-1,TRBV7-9,TGTGCCAGCAGCCGACTAGGACAGGTCACTGAAGCTTTCTTT,CASSRLGQVTEAFF
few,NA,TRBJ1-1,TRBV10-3,TGTGCCATCGGCGGGGTGGGCACTGAAGCTTTCTTT,CAIGGVGTEAFF
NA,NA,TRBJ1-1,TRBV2,TGTGCCAGCAGTCGGGGGGCTTTGGCAGTTGAAGCTTTCTTT,CASSRGALAVEAFF
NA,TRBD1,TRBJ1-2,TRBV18,TGTGCCAGCTCACCACCGAAGGGACAGGGAAGGGATGGCTACACCTTC,CASSPPKGQGRDGYTF
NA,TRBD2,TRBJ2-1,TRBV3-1,TGTGCCAGCAGCCAATCCTTAGCGGGCTCCTACAATGAGCAGTTCTTC,CASSQSLAGSYNEQFF
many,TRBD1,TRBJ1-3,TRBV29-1,TGCAGCGCCAGGGGGATGGGGAGCTCTGGAAACACCATATATTTT,CSARGMGSSGNTIYF
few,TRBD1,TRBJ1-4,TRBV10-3,TGTGCCATCAGTGAGGACAGGGTATATGAAAAACTGTTTTTT,CAISEDRVYEKLFF
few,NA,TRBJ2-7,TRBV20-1,TGCAGTGCTGAAACCGGGACGCCAAGCTCCTACGAGCAGTACTTC,CSAETGTPSSYEQYF
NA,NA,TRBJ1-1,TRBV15,TGTGCCACCAGCAGAGATTGGGGCGAGGGTGAAGCTTTCTTT,CATSRDWGEGEAFF
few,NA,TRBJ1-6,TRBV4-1,TGCGCCAGCAGCTCCCGCGGGGGAAGATCCTATAATTCACCCCTCCACTTT,CASSSRGGRSYNSPLHF
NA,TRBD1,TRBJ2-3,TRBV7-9,TGTGCCAGCAGCTTGGACAGGGGGATCACAGATACGCAGTATTTT,CASSLDRGITDTQYF
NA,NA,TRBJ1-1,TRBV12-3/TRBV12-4,TGTGCCAGCAGTTTCCAGGGTCTCACTGAAGCTTTCTTT,CASSFQGLTEAFF
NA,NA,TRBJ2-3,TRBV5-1,TGCGCCAGCAGCTTGGACACGGGTAACTCTGATACGCAGTATTTT,CASSLDTGNSDTQYF
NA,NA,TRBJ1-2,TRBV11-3,TGTGCCAGCAGCTTAGTCTCATATTCTAACTATGGCTACACCTTC,CASSLVSYSNYGYTF
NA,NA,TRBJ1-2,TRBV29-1,TGCAGCGTCCCATGGGGGAATGGCTACACCTTC,CSVPWGNGYTF
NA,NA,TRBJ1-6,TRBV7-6,TGTGCCAGCAGCTTAGGCAGGGTCCGTAATTCACCCCTCCACTTT,CASSLGRVRNSPLHF
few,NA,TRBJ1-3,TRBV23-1,TGCGCCAGCGGAGAGAACTCTGGAAACACCATATATTTT,CASGENSGNTIYF
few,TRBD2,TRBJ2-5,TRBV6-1,TGTGCCAGCAGTGAAATACTAGCGGCCCAAGAGACCCAGTACTTC,CASSEILAAQETQYF